A single sample gave rise to the 28 T cell receptor beta chains below, sequenced in a study of T cell responses to AZD1222 COVID-19 vaccine. Sequencing used immunoSEQ multiplex PCR; TCRdb keeps in-frame clones, though not all of them. This table has about 87,000 clones, around 89% appearing once. The input for sequencing was peripheral blood, taken on day 0 of AZD1222 vaccination. The receptors come from an adult in good health.

The chain has TRBV10-3 and TRBJ1-3; no firm D call. V was shortened by 6 bases and J by 0 bases, with 30 bases between the two germline ends. CDR3 length: 21 residues. CDR1 and CDR2 (germline): ENHRY, SYGVKD. CDR3 protein: CAIRSSDLNTPSASSGNTIYF. The CDR3 coding sequence is TGTGCCATCAGAAGTAGCGACCTTAACACCCCATCGGCGAGCTCTGGAAACACCATATATTTT.

CDR3 sequence reads: CARSHHPWAALVPPYEQYF. The CDR3 DNA reads as TGTGCCAGAAGCCACCACCCATGGGCAGCCCTAGTTCCACCCTACGAGCAGTACTTC. This rearrangement joins TRBV7-5 to TRBJ2-7. TRBV7-5 is noted as a pseudogene. This CDR3 comprises 19 residues.

The genes are TRBV7-3 and TRBJ2-7; perhaps TRBD1 as D (6 bases). V was shortened by 1 base and J by 2 bases, with 12 bases between the two germline ends. Germline CDR1 is SGHTA and CDR2 is FQGTGA. This CDR3 contains 15 residues. The DNA of the CDR3 is TGTGCCAGCAGCTTAAACCCAGGGGCGACCTACGAGCAGTACTTC. This sequence encodes CASSLNPGATYEQYF. The whole variable domain, filled in from reference TRBV7-3 and TRBJ2-7, reads GAGVSQTPSNKVTEKGKYVELRCDPISGHTALYWYRQSLGQGPEFLIYFQGTGAADDSGLPNDRFFAVRPEGSVSTLKIQRTERGDSAVYLCASSLNPGATYEQYFGPGTRLTVT.

This chain joins TRBV15 and TRBJ1-4; possible D gene TRBD1, 5 bases. V shed 8 bases and J shed 7 bases, with 17 bases lying between them. The CDR3 runs to 14 residues. The germline CDR1 and CDR2 sequences are LNHNV and YYDKDF (reference sequence). The CDR3 protein is CATLPGTVREKLFF. CDR3 DNA: TGTGCCACCTTACCGGGGACGGTGCGTGAAAAACTGTTTTTT.

This clone showed up just a few times. CDR3 DNA sequence: TGTGCCAGCAGGGACAGGGGAAAAATGAACACTGAAGCTTTCTTT. Translating it yields CASRDRGKMNTEAFF. This chain joins TRBV6-5 and TRBJ1-1, with 9 bases identical to TRBD1. The germline V gene encodes CDR1 MNHEY and CDR2 SVGAGI. CDR3 length: 15 amino acids. The V and J ends lost 6 bases and 0 bases, in that order; junction bases with no gene match: 5.

J is TRBJ1-6 and V is TRBV7-9; D uncertain. Germline V lookup: CDR1 SEHNR, CDR2 FQNEAQ (reference sequence). Trimming left V 5 bases short and J 0 bases short, with 8 bases between. The length of the CDR3 is 15 residues. DNA for the CDR3: TGTGCCAGCAGCCCCGGGATCTCCTATAATTCACCCCTCCACTTT. It codes for CASSPGISYNSPLHF.

The J gene is TRBJ1-3, the V gene TRBV9; D gene uncertain. This CDR3 is 15 amino acids long. CDR1 is SGDLS, CDR2 YYNGEE, per germline. Deletions cut 2 bases from V and 1 base from J, with 10 bases between. The CDR3 reads CASSVLGQSGNTIYF. CDR3 sequence (DNA): TGTGCCAGCAGCGTGCTGGGTCAGTCTGGAAACACCATATATTTT.

This sequence joins TRBV11-1 and TRBJ2-1; either TRBD1 or TRBD2 may supply D (5 bases each). CDR1 is SGHAT, CDR2 FQDESV, per germline (reference sequence). The V end lost 5 bases, the J end lost 1 base, and 12 bases lay between the germline ends. The CDR3 runs to 15 residues. The CDR3 loop reads CASSPPGRSYNEQFF. The CDR3 DNA reads as TGTGCCAGCAGCCCCCCGGGACGTTCCTACAATGAGCAGTTCTTC. The whole variable domain, remainder taken from reference TRBV11-1 and TRBJ2-1, is EAEVAQSPRYKITEKSQAVAFWCDPISGHATLYWYRQILGQGPELLVQFQDESVVDDSQLPKDRFSAERLKGVDSTLKIQPAELGDSAMYLCASSPPGRSYNEQFFGPGTRLTVL.

To note about this clone: A much larger clone sits a single nucleotide away, making a read error possible. The sample has other DNA sequences that encode this CDR3 too. V and J are TRBV30 and TRBJ2-7, with 9 bases fitting TRBD2. Germline V CDR1 and CDR2: GTSNPN, SVGIG (reference sequence). The CDR3 sequence is 15 residues long. Trimming at V came to 0 bases and at J to 7 bases, leaving 10 bases not matched to a gene. CDR3 sequence: CAWSVGTGAGGEQYF. The CDR3 nucleotides are TGTGCCTGGAGTGTAGGCACAGGGGCGGGGGGGGAGCAGTACTTC.

This clone has only one observation. For the CDR3, the DNA is TGTGCCAGCAGCCAAAGCGGACAGGGAGAGCAGCATTTT. This codes for CASSQSGQGEQHF. The chain combines TRBV3-1 (or the pseudogene TRBV3-2) with TRBJ1-5; 8 bases map to TRBD1. The CDR3 has 13 residues. J gave up 13 bases and V 2 bases, and 7 bases lay outside the gene matches. The germline V gene encodes CDR1 LGHDT and CDR2 YNNKEL (reference sequence).

As concerns this clone: A read error is likely, as this CDR3 ends without the conserved phenylalanine or tryptophan. The DNA is omitted, as the CDR3 cannot be located on it reliably, and the CDR3 follows TCRdb's listing. The chain recombines TRBV6-5 with TRBJ1-2; the table names TRBD1, a call not compared with the DNA. Germline CDR1 is MNHEY and CDR2 is SVGAGI. From its first to its last residue, the CDR3 has 11 amino acids. The CDR3: CASRPGHRPSS.

This chain connects TRBV6-5 to TRBJ1-2; D gene ambiguous. The CDR3 has 13 amino acids. Germline V gives CDR1 MNHEY, CDR2 SVGAGI. The V end lost 7 bases, the J end lost 8 bases, and 17 bases lay between the germline ends. The CDR3 bases are TGTGCCAGCACGCCAAGGACGCATATCGGCTACACCTTC. Amino acids: CASTPRTHIGYTF.

The sample holds one count of this clone. The chain carries TRBV27 and TRBJ1-3; 8 bases map to TRBD1. Per germline, CDR1 MNHEY and CDR2 SMNVEV (reference sequence). With V trimmed by 6 bases and J by 0 bases, 4 bases remained unmatched. The CDR3 consists of 15 residues. The CDR3 loop is CASSRQGISGNTIYF. The CDR3 DNA reads TGTGCCAGCAGCCGACAGGGGATCTCTGGAAACACCATATATTTT.

V is TRBV6-5 and J is TRBJ1-2; D is unclear. CDR1 and CDR2 from the germline V gene are MNHEY and SVGAGI. There are 13 residues in the CDR3. V was cut by 0 bases and J by 4 bases, with 6 bases left in between. The CDR3 DNA is TGTGCCAGCAGTTACTCCCATCTCTATGGCTACACCTTC. It is translated as CASSYSHLYGYTF.

The chain has TRBV7-2 and TRBJ1-4; the D gene is possibly TRBD1 (6 bases). The germline CDR1 and CDR2 sequences are SGHTA and FQGNSA. V lost 5 bases to trimming and J lost 4 bases, with 11 bases between them. The length of the CDR3 is 14 residues. The CDR3 here is CASSQGQRNEKLFF. The CDR3, as DNA: TGTGCCAGCAGCCAGGGACAACGTAATGAAAAACTGTTTTTT.

This chain connects TRBV18 to TRBJ2-7; TRBD1 matches at 7 bases. Germline V gives CDR1 KGHSH, CDR2 LQKENI. This CDR3 has 14 residues. Germline trimming cut 2 bases from V and 5 bases from J; bases unmatched to any gene: 6. The CDR3 DNA sequence: TGTGCCAGCTCACCATTGGGACAGAGGAACGAGCAGTACTTC. This codes for CASSPLGQRNEQYF.

The genes are TRBV14 and TRBJ2-1, with no clear D. The CDR3 consists of 11 residues. CDR1 SGHDN and CDR2 FVKESK come from the germline V gene. Deletions cut 1 base from V and 9 bases from J, with 4 bases between. The CDR3 region is CASSQGIEQFF. The CDR3 DNA follows: TGTGCCAGCAGCCAAGGCATTGAGCAGTTCTTC.

This clone showed up just once. The chain carries TRBV6-4 and TRBJ2-1; a possible D gene is TRBD1 (5 bases). The V gene lost 5 bases and the J gene lost 10 bases, with 21 bases spanning the gap. CDR3 length equals 15 residues. Germline assignment: CDR1 MRHNA and CDR2 SNTAGT. This CDR3 is CASSSQGRRVGEQFF. CDR3 bases: TGTGCCAGCAGTAGCCAGGGCAGGCGAGTCGGGGAGCAGTTCTTC.

The table lists this clone with a count of one. The chain couples TRBV6-5 to TRBJ1-6; D is unclear. The germline V gene encodes CDR1 MNHEY and CDR2 SVGAGI. The CDR3 is 14 amino acids. V was pared by 5 bases and J by 14 bases, with 19 bases between. This CDR3 reads CASSNAGARLALHF. The CDR3 coding sequence is TGTGCCAGCAGTAACGCGGGAGCCAGGTTGGCCCTCCACTTT.

This clone appeared a single time. This chain joins TRBV7-9 and TRBJ2-5; the D is unclear. The CDR3 totals 12 residues. Germline V CDR1 and CDR2: SEHNR, FQNEAQ (reference sequence). Trimming left V 8 bases short and J 5 bases short, with 12 bases between. CDR3 region: CASGSSRETQYF. The CDR3 bases are TGTGCCAGCGGCAGTAGTAGGGAGACCCAGTACTTC. Full variable domain (missing parts from reference TRBV7-9 and TRBJ2-5): DTGVSQNPRHKITKRGQNVTFRCDPISEHNRLYWYRQTLGQGPEFLTYFQNEAQLEKSRLLSDRFSAERPKGSFSTLEIQRTEQGDSAMYLCASGSSRETQYFGPGTRLLVL.

The chain carries TRBV4-3 and TRBJ1-2, with a weak D call TRBD1 (5 bases). There are 14 residues in the CDR3. Germline V gives CDR1 LGHNA, CDR2 YSLEER. The V and J ends lost 1 base and 8 bases respectively, with 14 bases between them. This CDR3 is CASSQVLGDWGYTF. The CDR3 region has the DNA TGCGCCAGCAGCCAAGTGCTAGGGGATTGGGGCTACACCTTC.

J is TRBJ1-3 and V is TRBV9, with TRBD1 identical over 7 bases. This CDR3 has 17 amino acids. Germline-derived CDR1 and CDR2 are SGDLS and YYNGEE. After removal of 3 bases from V and 0 bases from J, the junction contained 9 bases not matched to a gene. The CDR3 protein is CASSAPTGQNSGNTIYF. Here the CDR3 DNA reads TGTGCCAGCAGCGCACCGACAGGGCAAAACTCTGGAAACACCATATATTTT.

This sequence joins TRBV10-3 and TRBJ2-1, with 9 positions matching TRBD1. V gave up 0 bases and J gave up 7 bases; unmatched junction bases: 4. The germline V gene encodes CDR1 ENHRY and CDR2 SYGVKD. The CDR3 consists of 15 residues. In nucleotides, the CDR3 is TGTGCCATCAGTGAGTCGGGGGACAGGGATAATGAGCAGTTCTTC. Amino acids: CAISESGDRDNEQFF.

V usage is TRBV6-5 and J usage is TRBJ1-6; TRBD1 aligns across 11 bases. Trimming at V came to 8 bases and at J to 7 bases, leaving 7 bases not matched to a gene. Germline assignment: CDR1 MNHEY and CDR2 SVGAGI. The CDR3 is made up of 15 amino acids. The CDR3 sequence: CASRRTGGWNSPLHF. The CDR3 bases are TGTGCCAGCCGGAGGACAGGGGGCTGGAATTCACCCCTCCACTTT.

J is TRBJ1-1 and V is TRBV7-2, with 7 bases lining up with TRBD1. Germline loops: CDR1 SGHTA, CDR2 FQGNSA. V shed 5 bases and J 1 base; nucleotides not matched to a gene: 13. The CDR3 extends over 17 amino acids. The chain's CDR3 is CASSVNKQGKWNTEAFF. DNA of the CDR3: TGTGCCAGCAGCGTCAACAAACAGGGGAAATGGAACACTGAAGCTTTCTTT.

This clone has a handful of counts. The genes are TRBV7-9 and TRBJ1-2; D not resolved. This CDR3 has 12 residues. V was pared by 2 bases and J by 7 bases, with 8 bases between. Germline CDR1 is SEHNR and CDR2 is FQNEAQ (reference sequence). CDR3: CASSLISGGYTF. CDR3 nucleotide sequence: TGTGCCAGCAGCTTAATCTCGGGTGGCTACACCTTC.

The chain combines TRBV12-5 with TRBJ1-1; a possible D gene is TRBD1 (5 bases). V lost 4 bases and J lost 2, with 11 bases in between. There are 14 residues in the CDR3. From germline, CDR1 is LGHNT and CDR2 FRNRAP. Here the CDR3 DNA reads TGTGCTAGTGGTTGGGGGGATACTAACACTGAAGCTTTCTTT. Translated, it gives CASGWGDTNTEAFF.

The chain has TRBV29-1 and TRBJ2-1, with 11 bases that match TRBD2. The CDR3 covers 15 residues. Germline CDR1 and CDR2: SQVTM and ANQGSEA. The J segment lost 5 bases and the V segment lost 7 bases, leaving 10 bases of the junction unmatched. The CDR3 reads CSGTRLAGKDNEQFF. The CDR3 DNA follows: TGCAGCGGGACCCGACTAGCGGGGAAAGACAATGAGCAGTTCTTC.